The clone carrying this TCR beta chain was observed many times. The sample belongs to a study of T cells of healthy individuals. TCRdb processed the 5' RACE reads anew with MiXCR; each CDR3 protein has one entry. This table has fewer than 75,000 distinct CDR3 sequences, 15% to 20% appearing once. CDR1 is SGHAT, CDR2 FQNNGV, per germline. Unmatched junction bases numbered 6, after V lost 6 bases and J lost 6 bases. The CDR3 is 14 residues long. The J gene is TRBJ2-5, the V gene TRBV11-2; 11 bases are a match to TRBD2. The origin of this receptor is a human donor in good health. The CDR3 region is CASSGLAGVQTQYF. In DNA form, the CDR3 reads TGTGCCAGCAGTGGACTAGCGGGTGTACAGACCCAGTACTTC.